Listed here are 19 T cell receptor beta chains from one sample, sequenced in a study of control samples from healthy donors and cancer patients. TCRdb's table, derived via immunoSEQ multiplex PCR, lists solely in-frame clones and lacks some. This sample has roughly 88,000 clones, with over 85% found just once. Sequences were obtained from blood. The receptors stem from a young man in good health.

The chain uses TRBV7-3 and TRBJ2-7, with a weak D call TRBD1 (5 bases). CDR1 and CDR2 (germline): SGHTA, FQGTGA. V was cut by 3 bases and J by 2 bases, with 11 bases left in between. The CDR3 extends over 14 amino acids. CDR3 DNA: TGTGCCAGCAGCTTGCTTCAGGGCCCCTACGAGCAGTACTTC. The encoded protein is CASSLLQGPYEQYF.

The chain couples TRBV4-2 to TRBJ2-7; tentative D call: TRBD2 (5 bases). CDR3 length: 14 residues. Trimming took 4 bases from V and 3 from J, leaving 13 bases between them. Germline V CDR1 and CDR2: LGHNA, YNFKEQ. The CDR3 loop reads CASSPEETIYEQYF. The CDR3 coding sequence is TGTGCCAGCAGCCCCGAAGAGACTATCTACGAGCAGTACTTC.

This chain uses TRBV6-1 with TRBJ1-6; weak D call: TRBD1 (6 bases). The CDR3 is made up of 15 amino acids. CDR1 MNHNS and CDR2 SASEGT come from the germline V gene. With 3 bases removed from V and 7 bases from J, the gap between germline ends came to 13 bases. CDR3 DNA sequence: TGTGCCAGCAGTGAGAGGGCAGGGGAGAATTCACCCCTCCACTTT. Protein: CASSERAGENSPLHF.

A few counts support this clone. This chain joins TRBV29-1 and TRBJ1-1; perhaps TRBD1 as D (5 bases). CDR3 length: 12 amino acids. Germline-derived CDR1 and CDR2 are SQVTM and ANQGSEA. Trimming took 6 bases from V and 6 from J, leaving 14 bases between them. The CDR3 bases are TGCAGCGTGGGGAATGGACAAGCTGAAGCTTTCTTT. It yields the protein CSVGNGQAEAFF.

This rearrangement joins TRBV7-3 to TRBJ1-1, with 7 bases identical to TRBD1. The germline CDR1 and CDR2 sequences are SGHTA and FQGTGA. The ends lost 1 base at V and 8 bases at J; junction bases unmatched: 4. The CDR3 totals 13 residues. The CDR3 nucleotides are TGTGCCAGCAGCTTAAGCGGGACAGCGGAAGCTTTCTTT. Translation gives CASSLSGTAEAFF.

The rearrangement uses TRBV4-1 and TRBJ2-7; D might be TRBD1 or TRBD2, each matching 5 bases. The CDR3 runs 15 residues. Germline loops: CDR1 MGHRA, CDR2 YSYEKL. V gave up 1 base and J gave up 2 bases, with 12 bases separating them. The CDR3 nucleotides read TGCGCCAGCAGCCAAGGGGGGTACGGGACCTACGAGCAGTACTTC. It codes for CASSQGGYGTYEQYF.

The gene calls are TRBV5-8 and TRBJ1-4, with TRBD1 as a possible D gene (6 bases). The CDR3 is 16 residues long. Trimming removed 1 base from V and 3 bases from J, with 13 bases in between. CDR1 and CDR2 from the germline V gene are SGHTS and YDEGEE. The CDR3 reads CASSLTGRGANEKLFF. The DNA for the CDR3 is TGTGCCAGCAGCTTGACAGGGCGAGGGGCTAATGAAAAACTGTTTTTT.

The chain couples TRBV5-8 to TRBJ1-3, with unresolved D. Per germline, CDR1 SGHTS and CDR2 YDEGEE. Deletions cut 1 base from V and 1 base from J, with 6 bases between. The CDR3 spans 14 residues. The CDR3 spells CASSLTGSGNTIYF. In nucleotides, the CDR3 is TGTGCCAGCAGCTTGACGGGATCTGGAAACACCATATATTTT.

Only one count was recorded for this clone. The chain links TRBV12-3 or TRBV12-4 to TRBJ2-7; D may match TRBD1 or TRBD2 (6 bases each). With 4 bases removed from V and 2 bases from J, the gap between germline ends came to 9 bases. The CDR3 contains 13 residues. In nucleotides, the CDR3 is TGTGCCAGCAGTTACGGGGGCACCTACGAGCAGTACTTC. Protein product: CASSYGGTYEQYF.

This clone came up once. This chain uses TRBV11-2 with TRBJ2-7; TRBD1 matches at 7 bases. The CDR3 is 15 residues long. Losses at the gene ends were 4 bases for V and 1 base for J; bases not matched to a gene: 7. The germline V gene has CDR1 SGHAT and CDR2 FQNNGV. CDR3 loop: CASSSGQTISYEQYF. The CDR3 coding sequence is TGTGCCAGCAGCTCGGGACAGACGATTTCCTACGAGCAGTACTTC. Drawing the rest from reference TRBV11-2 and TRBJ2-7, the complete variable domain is EAGVAQSPRYKIIEKRQSVAFWCNPISGHATLYWYQQILGQGPKLLIQFQNNGVVDDSQLPKDRFSAERLKGVDSTLKIQPAKLEDSAVYLCASSSGQTISYEQYFGPGTRLTVT.

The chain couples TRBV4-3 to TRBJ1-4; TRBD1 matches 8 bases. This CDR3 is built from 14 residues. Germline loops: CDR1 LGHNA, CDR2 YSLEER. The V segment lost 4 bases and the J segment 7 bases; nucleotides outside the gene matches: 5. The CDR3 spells CASSLTGVGEKLFF. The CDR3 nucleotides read TGCGCCAGCAGCCTGACAGGGGTTGGTGAAAAACTGTTTTTT.

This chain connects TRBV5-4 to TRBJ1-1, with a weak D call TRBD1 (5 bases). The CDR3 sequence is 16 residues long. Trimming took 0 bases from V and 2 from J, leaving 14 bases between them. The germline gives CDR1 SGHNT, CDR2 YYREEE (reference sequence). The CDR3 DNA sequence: TGTGCCAGCAGCTTGGGAGAGGGACTAAGTAACACTGAAGCTTTCTTT. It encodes CASSLGEGLSNTEAFF.

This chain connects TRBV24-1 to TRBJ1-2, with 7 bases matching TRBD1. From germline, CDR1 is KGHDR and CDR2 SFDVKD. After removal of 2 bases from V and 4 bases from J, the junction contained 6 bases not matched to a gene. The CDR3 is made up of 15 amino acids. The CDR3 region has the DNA TGTGCCACCAGTGATTCGGGACAGCCCGCCTATGGCTACACCTTC. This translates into CATSDSGQPAYGYTF.

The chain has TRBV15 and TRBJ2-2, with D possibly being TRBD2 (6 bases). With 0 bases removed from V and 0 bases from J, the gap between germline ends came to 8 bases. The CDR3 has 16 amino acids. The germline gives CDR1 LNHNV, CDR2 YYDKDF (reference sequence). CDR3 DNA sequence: TGTGCCACCAGCAGAGATAGGGAGGCGAACACCGGGGAGCTGTTTTTT. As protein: CATSRDREANTGELFF.

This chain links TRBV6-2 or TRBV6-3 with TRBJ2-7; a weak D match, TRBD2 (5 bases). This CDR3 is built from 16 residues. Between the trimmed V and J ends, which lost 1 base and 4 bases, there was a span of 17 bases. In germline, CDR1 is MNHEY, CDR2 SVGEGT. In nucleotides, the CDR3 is TGTGCCAGCAGTTACTTCGGACCGGGAAAAATGTACGAGCAGTACTTC. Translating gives CASSYFGPGKMYEQYF.

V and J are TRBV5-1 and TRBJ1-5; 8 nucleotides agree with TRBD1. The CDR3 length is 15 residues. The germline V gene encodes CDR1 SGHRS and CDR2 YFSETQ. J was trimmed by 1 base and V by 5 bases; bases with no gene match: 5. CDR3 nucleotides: TGCGCCAGCAGTCCAGGGGGCGCAAGCAATCAGCCCCAGCATTTT. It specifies CASSPGGASNQPQHF. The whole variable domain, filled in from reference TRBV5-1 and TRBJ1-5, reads KAGVTQTPRYLIKTRGQQVTLSCSPISGHRSVSWYQQTPGQGLQFLFEYFSETQRNKGNFPGRFSGRQFSNSRSEMNVSTLELGDSALYLCASSPGGASNQPQHFGDGTRLSIL.

The CDR3 nucleotides read TGTGCCAGCACCGTGACAGGCCCAAACACTGAAGCTTTCTTT. Amino acids: CASTVTGPNTEAFF. This chain connects TRBV13 to TRBJ1-1; TRBD1 might be the D (6 bases). The germline V gene has CDR1 PRHDT and CDR2 FYEKMQ (reference sequence). V was pared by 7 bases and J by 2 bases, with 14 bases between. CDR3 size: 14 residues.

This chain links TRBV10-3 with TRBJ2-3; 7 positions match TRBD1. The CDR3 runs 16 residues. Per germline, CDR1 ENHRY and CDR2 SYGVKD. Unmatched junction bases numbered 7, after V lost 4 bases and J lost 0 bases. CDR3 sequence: CAISGRDSSSTDTQYF. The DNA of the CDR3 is TGTGCCATCAGTGGTCGGGACAGTTCTAGCACAGATACGCAGTATTTT.

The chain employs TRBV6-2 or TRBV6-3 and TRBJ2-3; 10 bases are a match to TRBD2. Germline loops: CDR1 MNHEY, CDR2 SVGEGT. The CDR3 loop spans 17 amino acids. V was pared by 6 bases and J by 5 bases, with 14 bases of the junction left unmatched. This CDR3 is CASSNGGLARTRDTQYF. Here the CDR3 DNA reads TGTGCCAGCAGCAACGGGGGACTAGCGCGAACGAGAGATACGCAGTATTTT.